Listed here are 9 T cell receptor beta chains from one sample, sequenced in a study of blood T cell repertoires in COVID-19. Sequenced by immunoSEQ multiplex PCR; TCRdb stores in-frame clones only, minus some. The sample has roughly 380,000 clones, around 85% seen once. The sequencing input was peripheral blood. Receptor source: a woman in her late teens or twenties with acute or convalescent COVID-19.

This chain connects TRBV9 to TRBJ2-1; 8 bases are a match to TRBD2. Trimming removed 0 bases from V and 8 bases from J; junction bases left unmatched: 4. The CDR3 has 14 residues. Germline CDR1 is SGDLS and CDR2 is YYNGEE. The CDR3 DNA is TGTGCCAGCAGCGTAGGGACTAGCCAGGATGAGCAGTTCTTC. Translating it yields CASSVGTSQDEQFF.

The CDR3: CASSSGTLSGRYNEQFF. CDR3 in DNA: TGCGCCAGCAGCTCGGGGACCCTTAGCGGGAGGTACAATGAGCAGTTCTTC. The chain joins TRBV5-1 to TRBJ2-1; 10 positions match TRBD2. With V trimmed by 3 bases and J by 4 bases, 10 bases remained unmatched. CDR3 length: 17 amino acids. Germline-derived CDR1 and CDR2 are SGHRS and YFSETQ.

CDR3 coding DNA: TGTGCCAGCAGCCCCCGGGGAGCGCAACAAGAGACCCAGTACTTC. Its protein is CASSPRGAQQETQYF. V is TRBV11-2 and J is TRBJ2-5; D perhaps matches TRBD2 (5 bases). The germline V gene encodes CDR1 SGHAT and CDR2 FQNNGV. The CDR3 consists of 15 residues. V lost 5 bases and J 2 bases, leaving 15 bases between the germline ends.

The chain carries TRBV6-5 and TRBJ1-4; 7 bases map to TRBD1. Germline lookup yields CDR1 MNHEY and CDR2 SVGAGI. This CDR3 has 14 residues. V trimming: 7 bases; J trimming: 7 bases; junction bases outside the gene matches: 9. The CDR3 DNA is TGTGCCAGCAACCTCGACAGGGTTCGTGAAAAACTGTTTTTT. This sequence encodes CASNLDRVREKLFF.

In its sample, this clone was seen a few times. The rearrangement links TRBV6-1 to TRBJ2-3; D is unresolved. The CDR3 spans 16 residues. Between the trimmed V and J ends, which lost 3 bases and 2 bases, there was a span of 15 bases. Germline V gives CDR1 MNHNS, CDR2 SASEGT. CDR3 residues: CASSDQLEILTDTQYF. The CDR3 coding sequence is TGTGCCAGCAGTGACCAGCTAGAGATACTCACAGATACGCAGTATTTT.

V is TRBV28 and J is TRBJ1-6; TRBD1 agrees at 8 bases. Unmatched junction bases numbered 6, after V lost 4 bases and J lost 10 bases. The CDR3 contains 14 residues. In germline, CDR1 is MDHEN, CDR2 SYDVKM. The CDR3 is CASSYDRGESPLHF. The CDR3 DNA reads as TGTGCCAGCAGTTATGACAGGGGAGAGTCACCCCTCCACTTT.

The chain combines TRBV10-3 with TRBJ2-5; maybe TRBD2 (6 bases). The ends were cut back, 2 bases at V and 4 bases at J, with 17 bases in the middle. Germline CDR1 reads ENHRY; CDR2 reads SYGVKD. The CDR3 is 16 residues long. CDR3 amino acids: CAISEGAGRAGETQYF. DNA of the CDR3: TGTGCCATCAGTGAGGGGGCGGGGAGAGCAGGAGAGACCCAGTACTTC.

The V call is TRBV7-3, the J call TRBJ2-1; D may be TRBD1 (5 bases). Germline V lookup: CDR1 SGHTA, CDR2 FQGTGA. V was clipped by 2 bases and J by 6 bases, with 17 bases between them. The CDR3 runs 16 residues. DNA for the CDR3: TGTGCCAGCAGCTTAGGGGTGTCAGGGCTTAGCAATGAGCAGTTCTTC. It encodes CASSLGVSGLSNEQFF.

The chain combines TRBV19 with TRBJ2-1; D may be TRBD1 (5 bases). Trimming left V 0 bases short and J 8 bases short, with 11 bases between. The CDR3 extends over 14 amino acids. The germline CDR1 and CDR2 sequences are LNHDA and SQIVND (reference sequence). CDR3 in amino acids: CASSIDGLGDEQFF. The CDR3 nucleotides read TGTGCCAGTAGTATAGACGGTTTAGGGGATGAGCAGTTCTTC.